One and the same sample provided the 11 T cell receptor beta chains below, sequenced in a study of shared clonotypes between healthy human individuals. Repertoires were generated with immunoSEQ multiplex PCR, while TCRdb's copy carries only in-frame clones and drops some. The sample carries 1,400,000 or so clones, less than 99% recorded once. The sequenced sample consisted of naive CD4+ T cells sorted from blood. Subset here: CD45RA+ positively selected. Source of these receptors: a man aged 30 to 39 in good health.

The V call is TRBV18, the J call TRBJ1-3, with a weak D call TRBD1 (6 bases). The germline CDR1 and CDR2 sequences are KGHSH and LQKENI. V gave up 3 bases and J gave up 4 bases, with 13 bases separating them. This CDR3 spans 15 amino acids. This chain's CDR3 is CASSPNRVSGNTIYF. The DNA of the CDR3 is TGTGCCAGCTCACCTAACAGGGTCTCCGGAAACACCATATATTTT.

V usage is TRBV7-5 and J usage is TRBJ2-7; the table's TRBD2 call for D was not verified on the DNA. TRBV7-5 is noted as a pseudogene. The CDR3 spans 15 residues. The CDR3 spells CARSLVPGAFHEQYF. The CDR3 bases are TGTGCCAGAAGCTTAGTGCCGGGAGCCTTCCACGAGCAGTACTTC.

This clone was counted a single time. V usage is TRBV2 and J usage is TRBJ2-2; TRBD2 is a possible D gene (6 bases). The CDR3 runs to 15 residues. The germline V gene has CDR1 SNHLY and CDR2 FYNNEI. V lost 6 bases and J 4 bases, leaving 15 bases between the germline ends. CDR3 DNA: TGTGCCAGCAGAACCCTGGCGGGACCCACCGGGGAGCTGTTTTTT. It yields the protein CASRTLAGPTGELFF.

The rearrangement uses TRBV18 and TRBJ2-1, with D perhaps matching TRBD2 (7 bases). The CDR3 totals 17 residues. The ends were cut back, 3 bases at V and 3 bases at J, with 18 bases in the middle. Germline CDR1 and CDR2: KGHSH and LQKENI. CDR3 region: CASSPRWEGTYYNEQFF. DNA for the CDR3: TGTGCCAGCTCACCCAGATGGGAGGGGACATACTACAATGAGCAGTTCTTC.

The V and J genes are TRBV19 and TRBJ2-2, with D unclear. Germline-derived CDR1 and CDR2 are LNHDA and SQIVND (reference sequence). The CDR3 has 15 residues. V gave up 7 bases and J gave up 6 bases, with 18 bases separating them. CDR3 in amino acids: CASMTMAASAGELFF. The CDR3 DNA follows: TGTGCCAGTATGACGATGGCTGCATCGGCCGGGGAGCTGTTTTTT.

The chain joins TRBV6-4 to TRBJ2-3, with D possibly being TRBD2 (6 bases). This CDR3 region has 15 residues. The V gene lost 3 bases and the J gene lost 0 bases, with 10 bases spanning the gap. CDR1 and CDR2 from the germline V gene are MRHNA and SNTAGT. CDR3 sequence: CASSEGSGSTDTQYF. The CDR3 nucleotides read TGTGCCAGCAGTGAAGGGAGCGGGAGCACAGATACGCAGTATTTT.

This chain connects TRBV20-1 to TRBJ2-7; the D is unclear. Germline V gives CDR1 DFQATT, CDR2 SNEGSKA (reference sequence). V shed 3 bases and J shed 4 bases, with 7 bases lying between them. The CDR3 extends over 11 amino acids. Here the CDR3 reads CSASPTYEQYF. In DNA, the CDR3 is TGCAGTGCTAGCCCAACGTACGAGCAGTACTTC.

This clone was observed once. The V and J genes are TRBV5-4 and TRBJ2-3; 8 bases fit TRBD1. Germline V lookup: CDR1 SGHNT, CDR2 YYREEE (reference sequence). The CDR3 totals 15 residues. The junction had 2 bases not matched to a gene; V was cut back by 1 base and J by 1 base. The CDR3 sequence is CASSLTGGGTDTQYF. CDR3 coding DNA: TGTGCCAGCAGCTTGACAGGGGGAGGCACAGATACGCAGTATTTT.

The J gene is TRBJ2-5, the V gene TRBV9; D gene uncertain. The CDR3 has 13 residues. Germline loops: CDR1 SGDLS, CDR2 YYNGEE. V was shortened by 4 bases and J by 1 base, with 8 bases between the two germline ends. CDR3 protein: CASSSSAQETQYF. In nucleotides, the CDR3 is TGTGCCAGCAGCTCCTCGGCCCAAGAGACCCAGTACTTC.

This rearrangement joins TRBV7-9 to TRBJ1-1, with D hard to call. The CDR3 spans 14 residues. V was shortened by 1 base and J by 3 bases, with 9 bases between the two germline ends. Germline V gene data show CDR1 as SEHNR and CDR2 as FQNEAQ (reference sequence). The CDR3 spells CASSLERSDTEAFF. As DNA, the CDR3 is TGTGCCAGCAGCTTAGAGCGATCGGACACTGAAGCTTTCTTT.

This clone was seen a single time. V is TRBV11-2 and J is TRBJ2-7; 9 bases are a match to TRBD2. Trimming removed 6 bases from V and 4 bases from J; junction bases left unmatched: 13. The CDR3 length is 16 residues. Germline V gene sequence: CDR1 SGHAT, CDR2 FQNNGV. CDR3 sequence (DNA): TGTGCCAGCAGTTATCTGCCGAGCGGGAGGCTGTACGAGCAGTACTTC. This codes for CASSYLPSGRLYEQYF.